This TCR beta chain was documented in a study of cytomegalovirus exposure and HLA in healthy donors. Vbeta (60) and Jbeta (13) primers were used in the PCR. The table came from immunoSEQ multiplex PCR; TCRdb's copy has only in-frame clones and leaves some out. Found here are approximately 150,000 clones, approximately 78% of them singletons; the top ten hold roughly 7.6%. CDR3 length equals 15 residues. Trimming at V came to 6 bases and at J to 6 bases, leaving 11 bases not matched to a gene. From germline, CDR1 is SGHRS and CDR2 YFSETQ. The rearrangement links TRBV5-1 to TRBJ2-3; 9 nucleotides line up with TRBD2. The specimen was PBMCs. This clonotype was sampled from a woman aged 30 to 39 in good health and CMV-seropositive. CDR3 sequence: CASNLAGGPSDTQYF. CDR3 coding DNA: TGCGCCAGCAATTTGGCGGGGGGGCCATCGGATACGCAGTATTTT.